The 3 T cell receptor beta chains given below trace back to one sample, sequenced in a study of siplizumab effects on memory and regulatory T cells. It was at 37°C and for less than seven days that the mixed lymphocyte reaction cells were cocultured. These TCRs are of unknown antigen specificity. Assay: immunoSEQ multiplex PCR; the TCRdb copy retains only in-frame clones and omits some. The table lists about 9,900 clones, around 40% of them singletons. The sequenced sample was CFSE-low (dividing) CD4+ T cells sorted from an allogeneic mixed lymphocyte reaction. The source of these receptors is a human donor in good health; the cells came from an allogeneic mixed lymphocyte reaction.

The chain employs TRBV2 and TRBJ2-5; unclear D gene. The CDR3 consists of 14 residues. The germline V and J ends were trimmed by 4 bases and 1 base, with 10 bases remaining between them. The germline gives CDR1 SNHLY, CDR2 FYNNEI. The CDR3 spells CASSVFRSQETQYF. CDR3 DNA: TGTGCCAGCAGTGTCTTTCGTAGCCAAGAGACCCAGTACTTC.

This clone is medium-sized (0.01 to 0.1%) in the sample. The V gene is TRBV28, the J gene TRBJ2-4; 7 positions match TRBD2. Germline CDR1 reads MDHEN; CDR2 reads SYDVKM. The CDR3 extends over 15 amino acids. The V and J ends lost 3 bases and 0 bases, in that order; junction bases with no gene match: 2. The CDR3: CASSFGGVAKNIQYF. The CDR3 coding sequence is TGTGCCAGCAGTTTTGGGGGGGTAGCCAAAAACATTCAGTACTTC.

This clone is termed medium-sized. The chain joins TRBV19 to TRBJ2-2; D remains ambiguous. Germline assignment: CDR1 LNHDA and CDR2 SQIVND (reference sequence). Trimming removed 2 bases from V and 1 base from J, with 8 bases in between. CDR3 size: 15 residues. The CDR3 region has the DNA TGTGCCAGTAGTATAATCGCCCGGAACACCGGGGAGCTGTTTTTT. This encodes CASSIIARNTGELFF.